This T cell receptor (beta chain) comes out of a study of human T cells and chemical hapten exposure. Time point defined: patch test 3, about 24 weeks after DPC sensitization. As for treatment: therapeutic diphenylcyclopropenone sensitization with weekly scalp DPC. Each CDR3 protein is one row after TCRdb ran MiXCR on the RACE reads. The sample records more than 100,000 distinct CDR3 sequences, approximately 10% being singletons. Whole-study findings and limits: Patch test score rose with PT1 expanded TCR count, significant at thresholds 8, 16 and 32, not 4. Controls formed significantly fewer large CDR3 similarity clusters than expanded TCRs did.

This clonotype was detected only a few times. Its antigen remains unidentified. V lost 3 bases and J lost 10, with 9 bases in between. Germline V CDR1 and CDR2: KGHDR, SFDVKD. The CDR3 spans 12 residues. This TCR was recovered from a woman in her 50s with alopecia areata. Some clones in this sample may be carry-over from other donors' samples. The sample here was whole blood, taken in connection with sensitization to the hapten diphenylcyclopropenone (DPC). The V gene is TRBV24-1, the J gene TRBJ2-1; D ambiguous. The CDR3 region is CATSDRSREQFF. CDR3 DNA sequence: TGTGCCACCAGTGATCGTAGCCGAGAGCAGTTCTTC.